This T cell receptor (beta chain) was captured by sequencing in a study of cytomegalovirus exposure and HLA in healthy donors. Use of 60 Vbeta and 13 Jbeta primers characterized the PCR. TCRdb's table, derived via immunoSEQ multiplex PCR, lists solely in-frame clones and lacks some. The sample lists over 150,000 clones, about 85% seen once, with 7.7% in the top ten. J lost 0 bases, V lost 7 bases, and 2 bases had no gene match. The CDR3 extends over 16 amino acids. Germline-derived CDR1 and CDR2 are MNHEY and SMNVEV (reference sequence). Of note for this clone: The antigen is unknown.

Study findings and constraints: A later analysis reportedly found that, within productive TCRs, an Asian-associated ancestry cluster had fewer N-insertions than the mean observed across the roughly 730 donors. Follow-up analysis later connected one missense variant in DCLRE1C with trimming of TCR beta V- and J-genes.

The sequence was collected from a man aged 30 to 45 in good health and CMV-seropositive. The sequenced sample was PBMCs. This chain joins TRBV27 and TRBJ2-1, with TRBD2 matching over 14 bases. The CDR3 region is CASMTSGGASYNEQFF. For the CDR3, the DNA is TGTGCCAGCATGACTAGCGGGGGGGCCTCCTACAATGAGCAGTTCTTC.